The rows below give T cell receptor beta chains drawn from one sample of a study of neoadjuvant nivolumab and ipilimumab in lung cancer. Libraries were prepared by immunoSEQ multiplex PCR; TCRdb keeps only in-frame clonotypes and omits some of them. The sample lists a few thousand clones; roughly 88% were seen once. Sequencing used tumor tissue, obtained after neoadjuvant nivolumab, alone or with ipilimumab, at or shortly before surgery. The source is an adult with non-small cell lung cancer. Both conserved end residues are part of each CDR3. The D gene is left open where the match is weak. Only part of the rows carry a size: once, few, many, or a class if the clone is expanded.

v_call,cdr3_length,d_call,j_call,clone_size,cdr3_nt,cdr3_aa
TRBV7-8,11,NA,TRBJ2-7,NA,TGTGCCAGCAGCTTAGTGGAGGAGCAGTACTTC,CASSLVEEQYF
TRBV25-1,11,NA,TRBJ1-1,NA,TGTGCCAGCACCCTGGGTGCTGAAGCTTTCTTT,CASTLGAEAFF
TRBV5-1,14,NA,TRBJ2-1,NA,TGCGCCAGCAGCTTTGGCCTAGAAGTCAATGAGCAGTTCTTC,CASSFGLEVNEQFF
TRBV18,13,NA,TRBJ1-5,NA,TGTGCCAGCTCACTAGAAAATGATCAGCCCCAGCATTTT,CASSLENDQPQHF
TRBV19,15,NA,TRBJ1-3,NA,TGTGCCAGTAGAAGGGGGTCGTTCGCCGGAAACACCATATATTTT,CASRRGSFAGNTIYF
TRBV5-1,16,NA,TRBJ1-1,NA,TGCGCCAGCAGGCTCACGGGGGGCGCGCAGGTCACTGAAGCTTTCTTT,CASRLTGGAQVTEAFF
TRBV7-9,12,NA,TRBJ2-3,NA,TGTGCCAGCAGCCGGGGGTCAGATACGCAGTATTTT,CASSRGSDTQYF
TRBV6-5,15,NA,TRBJ1-5,NA,TGTGCCAGCAGTAAAGAGGGGCATAGCAATCAGCCCCAGCATTTT,CASSKEGHSNQPQHF
TRBV6-5,12,NA,TRBJ1-2,NA,TGTGCCAGCAGTTACGACCGATATGGCTACACCTTC,CASSYDRYGYTF
TRBV30,15,NA,TRBJ1-4,NA,TGTGCCTGGAGTGTAAAAGGGACGGTGGGTGAAAAACTGTTTTTT,CAWSVKGTVGEKLFF
TRBV6-6,14,TRBD1,TRBJ2-7,NA,TGTGCCAGCGGGGTTCTCGGACAGGGCACCGAGCAGTACTTC,CASGVLGQGTEQYF
TRBV19,16,NA,TRBJ1-1,NA,TGTGCCAGTAGTATTCTCGCCGGGCAGGGTAGCGCTGAAGCTTTCTTT,CASSILAGQGSAEAFF
TRBV15,15,NA,TRBJ2-5,once,TGTGCCACCGGGCAAGGGACACAGTACCAAGAGACCCAGTACTTC,CATGQGTQYQETQYF
TRBV13,17,NA,TRBJ2-3,NA,TGTGCCAGCAGCTTAGGGCCAAGCGGGTCTAGCACAGATACGCAGTATTTT,CASSLGPSGSSTDTQYF